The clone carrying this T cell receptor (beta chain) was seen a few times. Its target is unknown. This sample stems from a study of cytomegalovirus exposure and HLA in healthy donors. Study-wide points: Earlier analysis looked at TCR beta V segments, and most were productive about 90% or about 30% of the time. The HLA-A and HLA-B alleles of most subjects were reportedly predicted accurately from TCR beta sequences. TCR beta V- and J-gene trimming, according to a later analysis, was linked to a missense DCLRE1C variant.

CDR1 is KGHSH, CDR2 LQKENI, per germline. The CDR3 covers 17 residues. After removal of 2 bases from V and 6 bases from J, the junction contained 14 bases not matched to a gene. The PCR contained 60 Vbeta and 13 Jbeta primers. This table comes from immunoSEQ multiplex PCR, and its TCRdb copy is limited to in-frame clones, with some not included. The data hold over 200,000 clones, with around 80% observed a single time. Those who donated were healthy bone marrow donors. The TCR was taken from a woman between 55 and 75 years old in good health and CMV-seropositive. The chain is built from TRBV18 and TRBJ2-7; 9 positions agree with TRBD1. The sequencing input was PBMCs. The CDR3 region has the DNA TGTGCCAGCTCACCAATCTCCGCCGGGACAGGGTTGGGCGAGCAGTACTTC. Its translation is CASSPISAGTGLGEQYF.